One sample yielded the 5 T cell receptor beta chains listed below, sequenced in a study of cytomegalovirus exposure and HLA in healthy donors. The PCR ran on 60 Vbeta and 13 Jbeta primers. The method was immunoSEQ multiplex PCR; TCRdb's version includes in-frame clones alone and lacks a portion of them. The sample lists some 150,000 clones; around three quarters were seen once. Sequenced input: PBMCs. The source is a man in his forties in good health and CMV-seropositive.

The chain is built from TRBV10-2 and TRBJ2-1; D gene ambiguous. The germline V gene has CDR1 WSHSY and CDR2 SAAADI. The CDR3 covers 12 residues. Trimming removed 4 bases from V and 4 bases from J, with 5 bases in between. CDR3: CASSGPYNEQFF. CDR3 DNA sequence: TGCGCCAGCAGTGGGCCTTACAATGAGCAGTTCTTC.

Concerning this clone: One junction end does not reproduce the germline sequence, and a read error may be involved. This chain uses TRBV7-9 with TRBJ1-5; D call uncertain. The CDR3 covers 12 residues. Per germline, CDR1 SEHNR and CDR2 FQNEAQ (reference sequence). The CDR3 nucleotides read TGTTCCAGCAGTTATAGCAATCAGCCCCAGCATTTT. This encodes CSSSYSNQPQHF.

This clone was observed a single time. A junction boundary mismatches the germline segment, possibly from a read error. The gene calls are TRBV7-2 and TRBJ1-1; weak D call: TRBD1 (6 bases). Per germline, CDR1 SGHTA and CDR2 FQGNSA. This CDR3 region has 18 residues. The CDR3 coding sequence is TGTGCCAGCAGCTTAGGTCCGCGGAGAAGGGGGATGAACACTGAAGCTCTCTTT. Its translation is CASSLGPRRRGMNTEALF.

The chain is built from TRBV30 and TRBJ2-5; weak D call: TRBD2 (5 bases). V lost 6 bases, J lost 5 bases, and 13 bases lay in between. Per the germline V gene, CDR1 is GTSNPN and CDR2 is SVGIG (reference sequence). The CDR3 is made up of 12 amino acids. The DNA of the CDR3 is TGTGCCTGCCCGCTCCGAGGGGAGACCCAGTACTTC. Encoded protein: CACPLRGETQYF.

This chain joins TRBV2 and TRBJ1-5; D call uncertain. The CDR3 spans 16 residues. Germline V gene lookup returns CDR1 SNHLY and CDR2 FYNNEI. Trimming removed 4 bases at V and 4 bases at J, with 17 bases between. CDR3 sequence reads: CASSVRRLSVNQPQHF. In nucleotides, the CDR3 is TGTGCCAGCAGTGTTAGGCGGTTGTCCGTAAATCAGCCCCAGCATTTT.